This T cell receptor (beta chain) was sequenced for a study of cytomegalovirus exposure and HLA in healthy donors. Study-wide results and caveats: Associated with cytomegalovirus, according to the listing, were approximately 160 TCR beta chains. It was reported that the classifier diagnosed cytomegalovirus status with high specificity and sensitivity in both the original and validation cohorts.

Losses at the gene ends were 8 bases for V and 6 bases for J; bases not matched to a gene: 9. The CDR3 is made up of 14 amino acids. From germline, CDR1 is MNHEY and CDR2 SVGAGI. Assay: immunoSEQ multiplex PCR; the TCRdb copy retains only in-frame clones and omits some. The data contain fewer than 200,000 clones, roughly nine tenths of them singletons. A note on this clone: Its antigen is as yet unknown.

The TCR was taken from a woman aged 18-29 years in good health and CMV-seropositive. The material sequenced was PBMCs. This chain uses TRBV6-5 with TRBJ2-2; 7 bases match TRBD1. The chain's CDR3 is CASGKTGDAGELFF. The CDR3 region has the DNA TGTGCCAGCGGAAAAACAGGGGACGCCGGGGAGCTGTTTTTT.